This T cell receptor (beta chain) appears in the sequencing data of a study of cytomegalovirus exposure and HLA in healthy donors (dated by TCRdb to about 2017). Describing the broader study: According to an earlier analysis of 450 to 650 of the donors, roughly 180 million T cells yielded 90 million to 140 million unique TCR beta sequences and about 280 Gb of sequence data. Besides the first cohort of hundreds of subjects, a separate validation cohort made up of over 95 different subjects was used. Every discovery cohort repertoire had been produced on one sequencing platform. Roughly 5 DR-DQ haplotypes were handled as single units for association and clustering, since linkage in the cohort was strong. Among the 398 genotyped donors, around 81% belonged to the genetic ancestry cluster associated with self-reported Caucasian donors. The T cell repertoires of around 670 subjects were profiled by immunosequencing and related to cytomegalovirus serostatus. An early release covering 550 to 700 HLA-typed donors comprised 250 to 350 gigabases of sequencing data and approximately 80 million unique TCR sequences. The study aimed to test whether signatures of past pathogen exposure could be identified by cataloging public T cell receptors. The study combined high-throughput TCR immunosequencing, statistical association of individual TCRs with disease status, and machine learning to predict cytomegalovirus infection status. Typing coverage varied by locus: 629-630 donors for A, B, C, DRB1 and DQB1; about 520 for DQA1; approximately 610 for DPA1; fewer than 480 for DPB1. Among 350 to 400 genotyped donors of the cohort, an average of roughly 240,000 unique TCR beta nucleotide sequences were sequenced per donor, around 20% of them non-productive. In a later genetic analysis, genome-wide SNP genotypes for 398 of the 666 donors were used, and that subset was treated as a discovery cohort. Donor age, sex, ethnicity and CMV serostatus were collected together with the repertoire data. Rather than drawing on any new phenotypic data, the later analysis identified candidate immune exposures from TCR beta sequences and the way those sequences occurred across donors. An earlier analysis of several hundred of the donors applied high-throughput TCR beta sequencing to assess whether each TCR beta V gene segment acted as functional or pseudogenic. HLA typing covered class I and class II loci at four-digit resolution. To study patterns of TCR occurrence, a later analysis re-analyzed previously published TCR beta repertoires from several hundred donors and added high-resolution HLA genotyping.

Deletion took 0 bases off V and 4 bases off J, with a span of 9 bases between the germline ends. Taken from the germline V gene, the CDR1 and CDR2 loops are MNHEY and SVGAGI. The CDR3 spans 14 residues, from the cysteine through the phenylalanine. The only DNA kept is the CDR3, 42 bases in frame from the first base. Comments on this clone: The antigen it recognizes is unknown. No much larger clone is present one base from it, and per-base qualities are unavailable.

Findings and caveats that apply to the study as a whole: Linkage disequilibrium might explain the correlated functional status among segregating V segments, but an unknown experimental factor could not be ruled out. In a later analysis, the rate of TCR association differed among HLA loci, with DRB1 alleles having the most associated TCRs and HLA-C alleles having the fewest. Because the 87-base-pair reads could not distinguish some IMGT-functional V segments, including TRBV6-2 and TRBV6-3, those segments were excluded. An association between a missense DCLRE1C variant and V-gene and J-gene trimming of TCR beta chains was found in a later genetic analysis and replicated in an independent cohort. A further reported finding was that TCR beta sequences accurately predicted the HLA-A and HLA-B alleles for most subjects in the first cohort. A total of some 180 TCR beta chains were listed by the study as associated with cytomegalovirus. For the cohort, immune exposure information was limited to CMV serostatus. Assigning TCR associations to individual alleles was difficult when HLA alleles, especially DR and DQ, strongly co-occurred. This cohort had only TCR beta chains sequenced, and the lack of alpha or paired-chain data limited which features could be detected. Presence/absence analyses assumed roughly uniform sequencing depth across donors, an assumption that may not hold. In a later analysis, HLA-associated TCR beta chains were found to be more clonally expanded and to have lower generation probabilities than equally common non-associated chains. The authors suggested that the approach could potentially be generalized to other disease states and immunological phenotypes. The sequencing pipeline was judged likely to have produced a cluster of highly shared sequence variants as a technical artifact. In a later analysis, several top co-occurrence clusters were reported to appear linked to parvovirus B19, influenza, CMV and Epstein-Barr virus. Across donors, most TCR sequences were observed very rarely, whereas some public TCRs were present in many individuals. According to a later analysis, most CMV-associated TCR beta chains appeared to be HLA-restricted, and the HLA associations seemed to be driven largely by CMV exposure. The classifier was reported to diagnose cytomegalovirus status with high specificity and sensitivity in both the original and validation cohorts. In an earlier analysis of some 550 of the donors, most TCR beta V segments were observed in productive rearrangements about 90% or about 30% of the time, broadly matching IMGT annotations. Because HLA typing was unavailable for some donors at each locus, only the typed subset was used in association tests. Specific HLA alleles were associated with 15,000 to 20,000 TCR beta sequences at a false discovery rate of 0.05 in a later analysis. In vitro tests confirmed that a few of the cytomegalovirus-associated TCR beta chains recognize cytomegalovirus antigens. Seventeen rarely observed V segments, including chromosome 9 orphons, were excluded from the earlier analysis of approximately 500 of the donors because counts were too low. Compared with the approximately 670-donor mean, donors in an Asian-associated ancestry cluster had fewer N-insertions in productive TCRs, according to a later genetic analysis.

The cohort consisted of 650 to 700 healthy bone marrow donors. Cohort members were all nominally healthy when sampled, although unrecorded immune exposures were likely present. The donor was CMV seronegative and was included in the group of 352 seronegative cohort members. A peripheral blood sample was provided by each donor, and peripheral blood mononuclear cells were used for TCR beta sequencing. Genomic DNA extraction from the blood cell samples was performed with the Qiagen DNeasy Blood Extraction Kit. The method behind the library was the immunoSEQ multiplex PCR assay. For the multiplex PCR, a mixture combining 60 forward primers for TCR Vbeta segments and 13 reverse primers for TCR Jbeta segments was used. A multiplex PCR assay on genomic DNA amplified the CDR3 region of rearranged TCR beta genes. Amplified TCR beta libraries were sequenced as 87-base-pair reads on the Illumina HiSeq System. The authors' pipeline ran thus. A later analysis tallied some 79 million unique TCR beta chains across the approximately 670 repertoires, and approximately 11 million of those chains were shared by two or more donors. Raw reads were error-corrected and collapsed into unique sequences by a nearest-neighbor algorithm in which closely related sequences were merged to remove PCR and sequencing errors. V, D and J gene segments were assigned by aligning CDR3 sequences to IMGT reference sequences. For a sequence to be retained, a match of at least six nucleotides to both a V gene segment and a J gene segment was required. A rearrangement counted as productive if the CDR3 had no stop codons and remained in frame with V and J, and every other rearrangement counted as non-productive. Following IMGT convention, CDR3 was defined as the stretch from the second conserved V-encoded cysteine up to the conserved J-encoded phenylalanine. The earlier analysis of some 550 of the donors excluded any sequence lacking an unambiguous match to a single V gene segment. An earlier analysis of a few hundred of the donors called V segments functional above 56.7% productive rearrangements and segregating when the between-donor standard deviation exceeded 5%. A statistical classification framework was built for diagnosing cytomegalovirus status from the catalog of TCR beta chain sequences. V and J gene assignment, in a later analysis, came from comparing TCR nucleotide sequences with IMGT/GENE-DB human TR gene sequences. Using the TCRdist pipeline, a later analysis assigned CDR3 sequences along with most-parsimonious VDJ recombination scenarios. A later analysis defined each TCR beta chain by its CDR3 amino acid sequence plus V-gene family, and excluded reads lacking a unique V-gene family. As a way to deal with suspected cross-contamination and a sequencing artifact, a later analysis dropped approximately 590 nucleotide sequences that were highly shared and had low generation probability. In a later analysis, a clonal expansion index was calculated for each public chain from normalized within-repertoire ranks of inferred template counts. In a later analysis, generation probabilities were computed with a VDJ recombination model fitted to out-of-frame rearrangements, and the resulting probabilities were checked against IGoR. In a later analysis, TCR-TCR, TCR-HLA and TCR-CMV co-occurrence was scored with hypergeometric tests, and a repertoire-size bias correction was applied to TCR pairs. To estimate false discovery rates, a later analysis permuted the HLA or CMV assignments 20 times. A later analysis grouped co-occurring TCRs with DBSCAN, adding TCRdist sequence similarity when clustering within HLA-allele-positive subsets. Repertoires with fewer than 30,000 or more than 120,000 public chains were left out of co-occurrence clustering, as were roughly five repertoires with anomalous nucleotide sharing. Drawn from immuneACCESS, this table holds only the in-frame rearrangements with V and J called that TCRdb kept. Clones are partly lost; checked studies trace under half to an unresolved V gene and leave the rest unexplained. That table is the source of V, J and clone size, and D and trimming were worked out from the DNA. In all, the sample holds over 150,000 clones, and around nine tenths of those were seen once. Of the sample, 0.85% to 1% is held by the ten largest clones.

The sequence joins TRBV6-5 to TRBJ1-2; the D gene identity is not certain. Sequencing used PBMCs. The TCR originated in a woman in her 30s in good health and CMV-seronegative. The DNA reads as follows: TGTGCCAGCAGTTACTCGCGGTTATCCTATGGCTACACCTTC. It codes for CASSYSRLSYGYTF.